This TCR beta chain is from a study of cytomegalovirus exposure and HLA in healthy donors. Study results and limitations: Exclusion as indistinguishable affected some V segments, including TRBV6-2 and TRBV6-3. Other equally common chains were less clonally expanded than HLA-associated TCR beta chains, a later analysis showed.

PCR employed 60 Vbeta and 13 Jbeta primers. The table came from immunoSEQ multiplex PCR; TCRdb's copy has only in-frame clones and leaves some out. Found here are about 52,000 clones; the top ten clones hold roughly an eighth. Details on this clone: What it binds is not known.

The CDR3 loop spans 15 amino acids. Germline CDR1 MGHRA, CDR2 YSYEKL. Trimming left V 5 bases short and J 0 bases short, with 11 bases between. The sample was PBMCs. J is TRBJ2-1 and V is TRBV4-1; D is uncertain. The receptor was isolated from a woman in her sixties in good health and CMV-seropositive. The CDR3 here is CASSSDSSSYNEQFF. The DNA of the CDR3 is TGCGCCAGCAGCAGCGACTCAAGCTCCTACAATGAGCAGTTCTTC.